These 20 T cell receptor beta chains share one sample of origin, sequenced in a study of OX40 agonist ivuxolimab in advanced cancers. Generated by immunoSEQ multiplex PCR, the TCRdb table keeps only in-frame clones and is missing some. The table records about 88,000 clones, approximately 89% of them present only once. The input for sequencing was CD4+ or CD8+ T cells sorted from blood, taken in a trial of the OX40 agonist ivuxolimab. Receptors originate from an adult with an advanced solid tumor such as melanoma, head and neck, liver or kidney cancer.

The CDR3 DNA is TGTGCCAGCACGGAGGAAGGAGGGGCCTATGGCTACACCTTC. Residues: CASTEEGGAYGYTF. This rearrangement joins TRBV28 to TRBJ1-2, with D possibly TRBD1 on 5 matching bases. Germline CDR1 is MDHEN and CDR2 is SYDVKM. V lost 7 bases, J lost 4 bases, and 16 bases lay in between. This CDR3 has 14 residues.

The table lists this clone with a count of one. The V call is TRBV19, the J call TRBJ2-2, with D possibly called TRBD1 or TRBD2 (5 bases each). Germline V gene lookup returns CDR1 LNHDA and CDR2 SQIVND (reference sequence). This CDR3 is 17 amino acids long. With 0 bases removed from V and 4 bases from J, the gap between germline ends came to 15 bases. This chain's CDR3 is CASSIDIRGTSTGELFF. The CDR3 DNA is TGTGCCAGTAGTATAGATATCCGTGGGACGTCCACCGGGGAGCTGTTTTTT.

The chain is built from TRBV6-6 and TRBJ1-4, with TRBD1 matching over 8 bases. The junction had 6 bases not matched to a gene; V was cut back by 5 bases and J by 7 bases. CDR1 and CDR2 (germline): MNHNY, SVGAGI (reference sequence). This CDR3 has 14 residues. The CDR3 DNA reads as TGTGCCAGCAGTGACAGGGGAATAGGTGAAAAACTGTTTTTT. This sequence encodes CASSDRGIGEKLFF.

This chain connects TRBV4-2 to TRBJ2-2; 14 nucleotides line up with TRBD2. The V segment lost 3 bases and the J segment 6 bases; nucleotides outside the gene matches: 3. The CDR3 length is 16 residues. Germline lookup yields CDR1 LGHNA and CDR2 YNFKEQ. CDR3 region: CASSQEGLAGAGELFF. The DNA of the CDR3 is TGTGCCAGCAGCCAGGAGGGACTAGCGGGAGCCGGGGAGCTGTTTTTT.

The chain has TRBV5-5 and TRBJ1-1; 7 bases agree with TRBD1. In germline, CDR1 is SGHKS, CDR2 YYEKEE (reference sequence). The junction had 6 bases not matched to a gene; V was cut back by 1 base and J by 9 bases. There are 13 residues in the CDR3. This CDR3 is CASSLTDRIKAFF. The CDR3 DNA reads TGTGCCAGCAGCTTGACGGACAGGATTAAAGCTTTCTTT. Together with reference TRBV5-5 and TRBJ1-1, the CDR3 gives the full variable domain: DAGVTQSPTHLIKTRGQQVTLRCSPISGHKSVSWYQQVLGQGPQFIFQYYEKEERGRGNFPDRFSARQFPNYSSELNVNALLLGDSALYLCASSLTDRIKAFFGQGTRLTVV.

In nucleotides, the CDR3 is TGTGCCAGCACGGCAGCCCTAAACACCATATATTTT. This encodes CASTAALNTIYF. This sequence joins TRBV2 and TRBJ1-3; D unclear. The V and J ends lost 7 bases and 6 bases respectively, with 10 bases between them. Germline CDR1 SNHLY, CDR2 FYNNEI. The CDR3 loop spans 12 amino acids.

This chain connects TRBV5-1 to TRBJ2-1, with TRBD1 identical over 7 bases. The CDR3 extends over 14 amino acids. CDR1 and CDR2 from the germline V gene are SGHRS and YFSETQ. V trimming: 1 base; J trimming: 3 bases; junction bases outside the gene matches: 1. The CDR3 DNA reads TGCGCCAGCAGCTTGAGGGGGCTCTACAATGAGCAGTTCTTC. Translated, it gives CASSLRGLYNEQFF.

CDR3 sequence: CASRERVADYYNEQFF. DNA for the CDR3: TGTGCCAGCAGGGAAAGGGTAGCGGACTACTACAATGAGCAGTTCTTC. The chain recombines TRBV6-1 with TRBJ2-1, with D tentatively TRBD2 (6 bases). Trimming stripped 6 bases from V and 3 bases from J, with 18 bases between. The CDR3 totals 16 residues. The germline V gene has CDR1 MNHNS and CDR2 SASEGT.

J is TRBJ1-1 and V is TRBV5-1; 8 positions match TRBD1. V trimming: 7 bases; J trimming: 4 bases; junction bases outside the gene matches: 6. CDR3 length: 13 residues. Germline-derived CDR1 and CDR2 are SGHRS and YFSETQ. The CDR3 region is CASGQGSGTEAFF. CDR3 in DNA: TGCGCCAGCGGACAGGGAAGCGGCACTGAAGCTTTCTTT.

The CDR3 region is CAWGPGSPGLDTQYF. For the CDR3, the DNA is TGTGCCTGGGGCCCCGGAAGCCCAGGGTTAGATACGCAGTATTTT. The V call is TRBV30, the J call TRBJ2-3, with D possibly TRBD1 on 5 matching bases. V was pared by 5 bases and J by 5 bases, with 20 bases between. CDR3 length: 15 residues. Germline-derived CDR1 and CDR2 are GTSNPN and SVGIG (reference sequence).

The CDR3 loop is CATGQVGNTEAFF. In DNA, the CDR3 is TGTGCCACGGGACAGGTGGGGAACACTGAAGCTTTCTTT. The chain has TRBV6-5 and TRBJ1-1; TRBD1 matches at 8 bases. CDR1 MNHEY and CDR2 SVGAGI come from the germline V gene. V lost 10 bases and J lost 1; bases outside the gene matches: 5. The CDR3 loop spans 13 amino acids.

This clone was seen a single time. The chain joins TRBV11-2 to TRBJ1-4; no reliable D call. This CDR3 spans 14 amino acids. Germline values: CDR1 SGHAT, CDR2 FQNNGV. V gave up 2 bases and J gave up 3 bases, with 7 bases separating them. CDR3 in amino acids: CASSLLNSNEKLFF. CDR3 nucleotide sequence: TGTGCCAGCAGCTTATTGAATTCTAATGAAAAACTGTTTTTT.

The chain carries TRBV5-1 and TRBJ2-2, with D perhaps TRBD2 (6 bases). CDR1 is SGHRS and CDR2 is YFSETQ in the germline V gene. This CDR3 region has 15 residues. V lost 6 bases and J lost 7, with 19 bases in between. The DNA of the CDR3 is TGCGCCAGCACCTCTCCGGGACTGTCTAACGGGGAGCTGTTTTTT. Amino acid sequence: CASTSPGLSNGELFF.

This clone was detected only a few times. The chain has TRBV15 and TRBJ2-7; D is uncertain. Germline V gene data show CDR1 as LNHNV and CDR2 as YYDKDF (reference sequence). Trimming took off 1 base at V and 5 bases at J, with 9 bases between the two ends. CDR3 length: 13 residues. CDR3 sequence (DNA): TGTGCCACCAGCAGAGGTGTGAAGAACGAGCAGTACTTC. Protein product: CATSRGVKNEQYF.

The chain has TRBV5-1 and TRBJ1-2; D call uncertain. V was shortened by 1 base and J by 4 bases, with 11 bases between the two germline ends. CDR1 and CDR2 (germline): SGHRS, YFSETQ. This CDR3 region has 14 residues. This chain's CDR3 is CASSLTTDSYGYTF. CDR3 DNA sequence: TGCGCCAGCAGCTTGACGACGGATAGCTATGGCTACACCTTC. Full variable domain (outside the CDR3, taken from reference TRBV5-1 and TRBJ1-2): KAGVTQTPRYLIKTRGQQVTLSCSPISGHRSVSWYQQTPGQGLQFLFEYFSETQRNKGNFPGRFSGRQFSNSRSEMNVSTLELGDSALYLCASSLTTDSYGYTFGSGTRLTVV.

The rearrangement links TRBV5-1 to TRBJ2-1; no reliable D call. Between the trimmed V and J ends, which lost 4 bases and 0 bases, there was a span of 11 bases. CDR1 and CDR2 (germline): SGHRS, YFSETQ. The CDR3 loop spans 15 amino acids. CDR3 residues: CASSTGGFSYNEQFF. CDR3 DNA: TGCGCCAGCAGCACGGGTGGGTTCTCCTACAATGAGCAGTTCTTC.

This chain uses TRBV15 with TRBJ2-7; weak D call: TRBD1 (7 bases). Germline CDR1 LNHNV, CDR2 YYDKDF (reference sequence). V was pared by 6 bases and J by 6 bases, with 15 bases between. The CDR3 has 13 residues. The CDR3: CATSYRQGGEQYV. The CDR3 DNA reads TGTGCCACCAGTTATCGACAGGGAGGCGAGCAGTACGTC.

This chain uses TRBV7-3 with TRBJ2-7; D uncertain. Trimming cost V 5 bases and J 4 bases, with 18 bases left between them. The germline gives CDR1 SGHTA, CDR2 FQGTGA. This CDR3 contains 15 residues. The CDR3 reads CASSPLGGRNYEQYF. The CDR3 bases are TGTGCCAGCAGCCCGCTGGGCGGACGGAATTACGAGCAGTACTTC.

The rearrangement links TRBV7-8 to TRBJ1-1; D remains ambiguous. The CDR3 is 11 amino acids. Trimming took 3 bases from V and 4 from J, leaving 3 bases between them. Germline CDR1 reads SGHVS; CDR2 reads FQNEAQ. CDR3 amino acids: CASSFLTEAFF. In nucleotides, the CDR3 is TGTGCCAGCAGCTTTCTCACTGAAGCTTTCTTT. Variable domain in full (rest from reference TRBV7-8 and TRBJ1-1): GAGVSQSPRYKVAKRGQDVALRCDPISGHVSLFWYQQALGQGPEFLTYFQNEAQLDKSGLPSDRFFAERPEGSVSTLKIQRTQQEDSAVYLCASSFLTEAFFGQGTRLTVV.

The chain uses TRBV7-9 and TRBJ2-1, with D possibly called TRBD1 or TRBD2 (7 bases each). The V and J ends lost 3 bases and 6 bases respectively, with 15 bases between them. Germline values: CDR1 SEHNR, CDR2 FQNEAQ (reference sequence). CDR3 length: 15 residues. As DNA, the CDR3 is TGTGCCAGCAGCTTGGGTGACAGGGAGGGCAATGAGCAGTTCTTC. Protein product: CASSLGDREGNEQFF.